The sequence of this T cell receptor (beta chain) was determined in a study of CD8 T cells in ankylosing spondylitis. General observations from the study: In reactive arthritis synovial fluid and blood, some motif variants had been reported before. About 8 highly homologous variants made up a TCR beta motif that seemed to typify ankylosing spondylitis blood.

Notes on this clonotype: Its cognate antigen is unknown.

The germline gives CDR1 SGHTA, CDR2 FQGNSA. CDR3 length: 15 amino acids. V dropped 3 bases and J dropped 3; count of bases not matched to a gene: 5. Quantitative barcoded 5'-RACE was used to prepare TCR beta libraries. In TCRdb, the 5' RACE reads were re-called with MiXCR into one record per CDR3 protein. The data show approximately 140,000 distinct CDR3 sequences, roughly a tenth seen once. V is TRBV7-2 and J is TRBJ2-3; 8 bases line up with TRBD1. This TCR was sampled from a male donor with ankylosing spondylitis or in good health (not recorded which). The sequenced material came from blood, either unsorted or a sorted T cell fraction (not recorded which). CDR3 in amino acids: CASSFGTGRTDTQYF. CDR3 sequence (DNA): TGTGCCAGCAGCTTCGGGACAGGTAGAACAGATACGCAGTATTTT.